This TCR beta chain emerged from a study of cytomegalovirus exposure and HLA in healthy donors. Study-level findings and limits: Reports indicated that the classifier achieved high specificity and sensitivity in diagnosing cytomegalovirus status. Rates of TCR association differed by HLA locus in a later analysis, with DRB1 highest and HLA-C lowest. Later, an analysis showed that TCR beta chains associated with HLA were more clonally expanded than others that were equally common.

Germline V gene lookup returns CDR1 SGHTA and CDR2 FQGNSA. CDR3 size: 12 residues. Between the trimmed V and J ends, which lost 4 bases and 9 bases, there was a span of 10 bases. Concerning this clone: Its antigen is undetermined.

PCR employed 60 Vbeta and 13 Jbeta primers. Sequencing used immunoSEQ multiplex PCR; TCRdb keeps in-frame clones, though not all of them. Here the sample spans roughly 120,000 clones, 60% to 75% being singletons. Sequencing was performed on PBMCs. The chain carries TRBV7-2 and TRBJ1-5; no reliable D call. The receptor's source is a woman in her 40s in good health and CMV-seropositive. The CDR3 loop reads CASSSLEGPQHF. The CDR3 DNA is TGTGCCAGCAGCTCCCTCGAGGGGCCCCAGCATTTT.